This T cell receptor beta chain was identified in a study of blood T cell repertoires in COVID-19. As for the study in general: Spain, Italy and the United States supplied samples that represented acute and convalescent COVID-19.

It was during active infection that Seattle patients were enrolled and then longitudinally followed. In the study's own analysis: Reference gene primer amplification yielded estimated nucleated cell counts. TCRdb's table, derived via immunoSEQ multiplex PCR, lists solely in-frame clones and lacks some. V, J and clone size were drawn from that table, and D and trimming were deduced from the DNA. The data show around 310,000 clones, nearly 90% seen once. The CDR3 totals 16 residues. Trimming left V 4 bases short and J 0 bases short, with 17 bases between. Germline V gives CDR1 SGHRS, CDR2 YFSETQ. The receptor was isolated from a woman aged 35 to 49 with COVID-19, enrolled during active disease. The sequenced sample was peripheral blood. The chain joins TRBV5-1 to TRBJ2-7; tentatively, D is TRBD1 (5 bases). The CDR3 DNA reads as TGCGCCAGCAGCCCGGATCCGCAGGGTAGCTCCTACGAGCAGTACTTC. Its protein product is CASSPDPQGSSYEQYF.